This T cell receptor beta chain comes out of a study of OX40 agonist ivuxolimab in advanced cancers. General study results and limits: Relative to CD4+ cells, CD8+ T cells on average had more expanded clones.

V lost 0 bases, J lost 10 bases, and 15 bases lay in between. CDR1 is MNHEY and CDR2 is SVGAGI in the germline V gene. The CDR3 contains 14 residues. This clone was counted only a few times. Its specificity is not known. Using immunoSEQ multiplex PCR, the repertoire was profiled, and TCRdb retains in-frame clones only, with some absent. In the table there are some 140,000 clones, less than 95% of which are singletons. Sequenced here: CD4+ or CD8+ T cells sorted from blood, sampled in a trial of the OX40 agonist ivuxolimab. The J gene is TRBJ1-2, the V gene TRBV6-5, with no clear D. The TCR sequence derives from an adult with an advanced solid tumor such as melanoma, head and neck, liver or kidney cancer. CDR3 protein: CASSYSGIRVIYTF. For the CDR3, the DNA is TGTGCCAGCAGTTACTCAGGGATTCGGGTGATCTACACCTTC.